This is a list of T cell receptor beta chains from one sample in a study of tumor and adjacent non-tumor tissue in lung cancer. One entry per CDR3 protein, called by TCRdb with MiXCR from the multiplex PCR reads. The repertoire has fewer than 120,000 distinct CDR3 sequences, approximately 80% of them found once; the top ten carry approximately 22%. Source material: lung tumor tissue. The receptors were gathered from a man aged 70-80 years with non-small cell lung cancer. Both conserved end residues are part of each CDR3.

j_call v_call cdr3_aa
TRBJ1-1 TRBV5-1 CASSKDNQKTEAFF
TRBJ2-1 TRBV6-2/TRBV6-3 CASNRGGYNELFF
TRBJ2-5 TRBV5-4 CASGLEGEEAQYF
TRBJ1-5 TRBV10-2 CASSGSGANQPQHF
TRBJ2-1 TRBV12-5 CASDLPSGGIYNEQFF
TRBJ1-2 TRBV6-1 CASTPYRGGNYGYTF
TRBJ1-1 TRBV20-1 CSARDLERLDTEAFF
NA TRBV12-3/TRBV12-4 CASKNRELHQSQYF
TRBJ1-2 TRBV28 CASNLVGRTYVYTF
TRBJ1-5 TRBV6-2/TRBV6-3 CANSSFLDISNQPQHF
TRBJ2-2 TRBV11-2 CARSLDGQSGELFF
TRBJ2-7 TRBV12-3/TRBV12-4 CASSLGSIYEQYF
TRBJ2-5 TRBV6-2/TRBV6-3 CASRPRGQGTRETQYF
TRBJ2-7 TRBV5-1 CARSSDTYEQYF
TRBJ2-7 TRBV6-1 CASSAGTYSYEQYF
TRBJ2-1 TRBV5-4 CVSSFGGRVGNEQFF
TRBJ1-6 TRBV10-2 CTSSSQLGINNSPLHF
TRBJ2-3 TRBV6-1 CASSEDSTGGADMQYF
TRBJ2-3 TRBV29-1 CSVESGTRSSDTQYF
TRBJ1-6 TRBV11-3 CASSLGTWNSLLHF
TRBJ1-5 TRBV14 CASSQRGGNNQPQHF
TRBJ2-3 TRBV6-2/TRBV6-3 CTSSYASGSWVTQYF
TRBJ1-1 TRBV12-3/TRBV12-4 CACSFQDTQKAFF
TRBJ2-7 TRBV6-6 CVSSYSVGQPSYEQYF
TRBJ1-2 TRBV20-1 CSAKGSYTF
TRBJ1-1 TRBV6-6 CVSIYSAGQGDTEAFF
TRBJ2-2 TRBV29-1 CSVDVAEGTGELFF
TRBJ2-3 TRBV6-5 CASSYYEGAVATQNF
TRBJ2-1 TRBV10-3 CASRDSFYNEQFF
TRBJ2-1 TRBV11-2 CASSPGAHSFVDEQFF
TRBJ2-7 TRBV21-1 CASSRWASERTGLYEQYF
TRBJ2-7 TRBV4-2 CASSQGQGLYKPYF
TRBJ2-7 TRBV5-1 CASRFGPGDVSYEQYF
TRBJ1-1 TRBV11-3 CTSSLKTGWMNSEAFF
TRBJ2-7 TRBV20-1 CSARDPTIRTNSYKQYF
TRBJ1-1 TRBV6-6 CASRTGTGMATEAFF
TRBJ1-5 TRBV6-2/TRBV6-3 CARNSMMIGHRNQPQHF
TRBJ2-7 TRBV4-2 CARSRAGGPHEQYF
TRBJ2-7 TRBV11-2 CTSSGDSVSYEQYF
TRBJ2-1 TRBV4-1 CASSRSTGLTYNEQFF
TRBJ2-5 TRBV12-3/TRBV12-4 CASKAGQGSTQYF
TRBJ2-5 TRBV24-1 CATSGERWGRETQYF
TRBJ2-7 TRBV6-5 CASLRPAGGTSSYKQYF
TRBJ2-2 TRBV14 CASRRTSGANTGELLF
TRBJ1-4 TRBV6-6 CASSLGGANGKLFF
TRBJ2-1 TRBV29-1 CSAAYRLEGEHFF
TRBJ2-4 TRBV12-3/TRBV12-4 CASSLAPGKGVNIQYF
TRBJ2-2 TRBV29-1 CGVGETGELFF
TRBJ2-5 TRBV4-1 CASSQQWWQATQYF